The T cell receptor beta chain under discussion was sequenced for a study of T cells in Graves' hyperthyroidism and ophthalmopathy. Broader study findings: The model's output predicted ophthalmopathy at a median of approximately 6.5 months prior to onset. Clonotypes that were expanded in thyroid above 0.001 mostly appeared in blood too.

Researchers amplified the TCR beta CDR3 regions from RNA transcripts. During a first-round RT-PCR of the TCR CDR3, the HTBI primer set was used. TCRdb reprocessed the multiplex PCR reads with MiXCR, giving one entry per CDR3 protein. The data contain around 280,000 distinct CDR3 sequences, approximately 12% of them singletons. This clonotype appeared once. Its antigen is as yet unknown. A read error may be the cause here, since a much bigger clone is one base away. Germline CDR1 KGHSH, CDR2 LQKENI. The CDR3 runs 14 residues. The TCR sequence derives from a woman aged 25 to 39 with Graves' hyperthyroidism that later progressed to Graves' ophthalmopathy. The chain carries TRBV18 and TRBJ2-2; D perhaps matches TRBD2 (5 bases). Input material: blood. The chain's CDR3 is CASSPGPFDGELLF. The CDR3 region has the DNA TGTGCCAGCTCACCTGGGCCGTTCGACGGGGAGCTGCTTTTT.